This TCR beta chain was observed in a study of blood T cells in healthy people across ages. General study points: Compared with aged donors, long-lived donors showed fewer expanded clones, suggesting selection. It was not known whether donors were CMV positive (a possible confounder of expanded clonotype changes).

Comments on this clonotype: Its antigen is as yet unknown. A much larger clonotype is one base distant, so this may be a read error.

The CDR3 runs 16 residues. The germline V and J ends were trimmed by 5 bases and 4 bases, with 20 bases remaining between them. Germline lookup yields CDR1 SGHAT and CDR2 FQNNGV. The authors isolated at least 7 million PBMCs per sample. A second PCR, run for about 7 to 11 cycles, used a sample-barcoded 5' primer plus a J-beta primer mix. TCRdb fed the 5' RACE reads into MiXCR, producing one record per CDR3 protein. There are about 640,000 distinct CDR3 sequences in the sample; around 54% occur only once, and approximately 37% lies in the top ten. The chain carries TRBV11-2 and TRBJ1-2, with D tentatively TRBD1 (6 bases). Sequenced input: blood. This receptor was obtained from a man aged 55 to 69 in good health. The CDR3 reads CASSRDILTGSYGYTF. The CDR3 nucleotides are TGTGCCAGCAGCCGGGACATCCTAACAGGGAGCTATGGCTACACCTTC.